Following are 20 T cell receptor beta chains from one sample sequenced in a study of T cell repertoires in cytomegalovirus infection. What these receptors recognize is not known. Each CDR3 protein is one row after TCRdb ran MiXCR on the reads. The sample includes about 700,000 distinct CDR3 sequences, about 33% of them seen just once. This material consisted of cultured PBMCs, taken from culture after CMV antigen stimulation. Every receptor here comes from a human donor in good health (CMV status not recorded). Some clones in this sample may be carry-over from other donors' samples.

In this sample, this clonotype turned up a few times. The V gene is TRBV2, the J gene TRBJ1-3, with D perhaps TRBD1 (6 bases). The CDR3 runs to 15 residues. V lost 9 bases and J 4 bases, leaving 19 bases between the germline ends. Germline CDR1 is SNHLY and CDR2 is FYNNEI. The CDR3 here is CASTLPGHEGNTIYF. The CDR3 DNA reads TGTGCCAGTACCCTACCGGGACACGAGGGAAACACCATATATTTT.

The CDR3: CASSLDRTRVDLETQYF. The CDR3 DNA reads TGTGCCAGCAGCTTAGATAGGACTAGAGTTGACTTAGAGACCCAGTACTTC. V usage is TRBV11-2 and J usage is TRBJ2-5; 7 bases map to TRBD2. V lost 0 bases, J lost 4 bases, and 11 bases stayed unmatched. The germline V gene has CDR1 SGHAT and CDR2 FQNNGV. CDR3 length: 17 amino acids.

CDR3 loop: CASSFTQGDGYTF. The DNA for the CDR3 is TGTGCCAGCAGCTTCACACAGGGAGACGGCTACACCTTC. The chain recombines TRBV5-5 with TRBJ1-2; TRBD1 is a possible D gene (6 bases). The germline V gene encodes CDR1 SGHKS and CDR2 YYEKEE (reference sequence). Between the trimmed V and J ends, which lost 2 bases and 8 bases, there was a span of 13 bases. The CDR3 is 13 amino acids.

This clonotype showed up just a few times. This sequence joins TRBV4-3 and TRBJ2-3; 8 nucleotides line up with TRBD2. CDR1 and CDR2 from the germline V gene are LGHNA and YSLEER. The CDR3 spans 18 residues. J lost 4 bases, V lost 0 bases, and 12 bases had no gene match. CDR3 region: CASSQDPLAGGLSDTQYF. CDR3 bases: TGCGCCAGCAGCCAAGATCCGCTGGCGGGAGGATTGTCAGATACGCAGTATTTT.

This chain links TRBV6-1 with TRBJ2-1; D call uncertain. The V and J ends lost 8 bases and 6 bases respectively, with 17 bases between them. There are 14 residues in the CDR3. Germline V gene lookup returns CDR1 MNHNS and CDR2 SASEGT. CDR3 bases: TGTGCCAGCTCCCTTTCTATCGGAGTCAATGAGCAGTTCTTC. Encoded protein: CASSLSIGVNEQFF.

The rearrangement joins TRBV7-2 to TRBJ2-1; maybe TRBD2 (5 bases). Germline CDR1 is SGHTA and CDR2 is FQGNSA. The CDR3 sequence is 13 residues long. V was clipped by 5 bases and J by 9 bases, with 14 bases between them. The CDR3 here is CASSLTRFGEQFF. The DNA of the CDR3 is TGTGCCAGCAGCCTAACTAGGTTTGGTGAGCAGTTCTTC.

The chain couples TRBV11-3 to TRBJ2-1; TRBD2 agrees at 12 bases. V was pared by 0 bases and J by 10 bases, with 7 bases of the junction left unmatched. The germline V gene has CDR1 SGHNT and CDR2 YENEEA. The CDR3 totals 16 residues. The CDR3 region has the DNA TGTGCCAGCAGCTTAGATCCTAGCGGGGGGGCAGTAGAGCAGTTCTTC. Encoded protein: CASSLDPSGGAVEQFF.

The chain combines TRBV6-2 or TRBV6-3 with TRBJ2-7; TRBD1 matches at 7 bases. Germline lookup yields CDR1 MNHEY and CDR2 SVGEGT. The CDR3 extends over 15 amino acids. With V trimmed by 0 bases and J by 2 bases, 4 bases remained unmatched. CDR3 DNA: TGTGCCAGCAGTTACTCAGGGACAGCCACCTACGAGCAGTACTTC. Translating gives CASSYSGTATYEQYF.

The rearrangement links TRBV20-1 to TRBJ1-3; possible D gene TRBD1, 5 bases. CDR3 size: 13 residues. CDR1 is DFQATT, CDR2 SNEGSKA, per germline (reference sequence). V lost 4 bases to trimming and J lost 9 bases, with 16 bases between them. CDR3 in amino acids: CSATQAAGGTIYF. For the CDR3, the DNA is TGCAGTGCTACCCAGGCTGCTGGGGGCACCATATATTTT.

The chain joins TRBV7-6 to TRBJ1-6, with TRBD1 matching over 7 bases. Germline V gene lookup returns CDR1 SGHVS and CDR2 FNYEAQ. CDR3 length: 14 residues. The trim removed 5 bases at V and 3 bases at J, leaving 1 base unmatched. The CDR3 loop is CASSAGGYNSPLHF. Here the CDR3 DNA reads TGTGCCAGCAGCGCAGGGGGCTATAATTCACCCCTCCACTTT.

The chain is built from TRBV23-1 and TRBJ1-4; a weak D match, TRBD1 (5 bases). TRBV23-1 is classed as an ORF, of uncertain function. CDR3 length equals 17 residues. Deletions cut 2 bases from V and 8 bases from J, with 21 bases between. The CDR3 loop is CASSQDTRGRVTEKLFF. CDR3 coding DNA: TGCGCCAGCAGTCAAGATACTCGGGGCAGGGTGACAGAAAAACTGTTTTTT.

This clonotype was recorded many times. The chain recombines TRBV7-6 with TRBJ2-5; no reliable D call. From germline, CDR1 is SGHVS and CDR2 FNYEAQ. The length of the CDR3 is 12 residues. Trimming shortened V by 4 bases and J by 5 bases, and 8 bases separated the two germline ends. The CDR3 DNA sequence: TGTGCCAGCAGCTCAGAATCGGAGACCCAGTACTTC. This sequence encodes CASSSESETQYF.

The chain couples TRBV7-9 to TRBJ2-1; tentative D call: TRBD2 (5 bases). The CDR3 consists of 15 residues. Germline V gives CDR1 SEHNR, CDR2 FQNEAQ (reference sequence). The V and J ends lost 3 bases and 6 bases respectively, with 15 bases between them. The CDR3 spells CASSLRAGIVNEQFF. The CDR3 nucleotides read TGTGCCAGCAGCTTGAGGGCTGGGATCGTCAATGAGCAGTTCTTC.

This clonotype was seen only a few times. The chain is built from TRBV27 and TRBJ1-1; the D is unclear. CDR3 length: 13 residues. Deletions cut 5 bases from V and 4 bases from J, with 11 bases between. Germline CDR1 reads MNHEY; CDR2 reads SMNVEV (reference sequence). CDR3 sequence reads: CASSPREGTEAFF. CDR3 bases: TGTGCCAGCAGTCCCCGGGAAGGCACTGAAGCTTTCTTT.

This clonotype was counted a few times. This rearrangement joins TRBV7-2 to TRBJ2-1; D gene unclear. Trimming cost V 6 bases and J 4 bases, with 16 bases left between them. The CDR3 runs 15 residues. The germline CDR1 and CDR2 sequences are SGHTA and FQGNSA. The CDR3 region is CASSPSSGNYNEQFF. For the CDR3, the DNA is TGTGCCAGCAGTCCCAGTTCAGGAAATTACAATGAGCAGTTCTTC.

This chain links TRBV6-1 with TRBJ1-4; D gene uncertain. The CDR3 is 19 residues long. Trimming pared 1 base from V and 3 bases from J, leaving 21 bases between. CDR1 is MNHNS and CDR2 is SASEGT in the germline V gene. The CDR3 protein is CASSEEAVADALANEKLFF. In nucleotides, the CDR3 is TGTGCCAGCAGTGAAGAAGCGGTCGCCGATGCATTGGCTAATGAAAAACTGTTTTTT.

Only a few counts were recorded for this clonotype. The rearrangement uses TRBV7-2 and TRBJ2-1, with D unclear. V dropped 1 base and J dropped 8 bases, with 12 bases sitting between them. This CDR3 region has 14 residues. Germline V CDR1 and CDR2: SGHTA, FQGNSA. The CDR3 loop is CASSLVSLRDEQFF. In DNA form, the CDR3 reads TGTGCCAGCAGCTTAGTTTCCCTTCGGGATGAGCAGTTCTTC.

CDR3 sequence: CSVEGLATSFSSYNEQFF. The CDR3 DNA sequence: TGCAGCGTTGAAGGCCTAGCCACTAGCTTTAGCTCCTACAATGAGCAGTTCTTC. V is TRBV29-1 and J is TRBJ2-1, with D perhaps matching TRBD2 (6 bases). Trimming shortened V by 1 base and J by 0 bases, and 19 bases separated the two germline ends. This CDR3 contains 18 residues. Germline V gene data show CDR1 as SQVTM and CDR2 as ANQGSEA.

The CDR3 loop is CSARDRGSVAQYF. For the CDR3, the DNA is TGCAGTGCGAGGGACAGGGGGTCTGTGGCCCAGTACTTC. The chain has TRBV20-1 and TRBJ2-5; 11 bases map to TRBD1. This CDR3 has 13 residues. The trim removed 6 bases at V and 9 bases at J, leaving 9 bases unmatched. The germline gives CDR1 DFQATT, CDR2 SNEGSKA (reference sequence).

In DNA form, the CDR3 reads TGTGCCAGCAGTATCCGGGACAGGGCAAGTTCTAAACTGTTTTTT. It encodes CASSIRDRASSKLFF. The V and J genes are TRBV27 and TRBJ1-4; 9 nucleotides align to TRBD1. V was clipped by 5 bases and J by 11 bases; unmatched bases: 12. The CDR3 is made up of 15 amino acids. CDR1 is MNHEY, CDR2 SMNVEV, per germline (reference sequence).